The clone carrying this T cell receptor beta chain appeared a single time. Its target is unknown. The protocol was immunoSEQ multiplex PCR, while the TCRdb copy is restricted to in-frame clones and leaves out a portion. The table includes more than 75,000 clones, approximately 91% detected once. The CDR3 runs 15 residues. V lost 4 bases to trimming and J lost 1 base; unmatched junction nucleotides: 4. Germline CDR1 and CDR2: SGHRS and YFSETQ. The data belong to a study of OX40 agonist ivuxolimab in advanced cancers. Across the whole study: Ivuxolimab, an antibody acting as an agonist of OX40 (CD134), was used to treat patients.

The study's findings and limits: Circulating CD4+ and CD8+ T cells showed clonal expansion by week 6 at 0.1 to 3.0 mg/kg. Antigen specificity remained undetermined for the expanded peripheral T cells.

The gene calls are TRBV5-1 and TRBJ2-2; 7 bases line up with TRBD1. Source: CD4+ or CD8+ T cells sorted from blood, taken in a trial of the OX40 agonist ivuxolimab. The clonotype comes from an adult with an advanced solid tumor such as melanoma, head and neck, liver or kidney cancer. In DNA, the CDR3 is TGCGCCAGCAGCGGGCGGACAGGGAACACCGGGGAGCTGTTTTTT. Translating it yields CASSGRTGNTGELFF.